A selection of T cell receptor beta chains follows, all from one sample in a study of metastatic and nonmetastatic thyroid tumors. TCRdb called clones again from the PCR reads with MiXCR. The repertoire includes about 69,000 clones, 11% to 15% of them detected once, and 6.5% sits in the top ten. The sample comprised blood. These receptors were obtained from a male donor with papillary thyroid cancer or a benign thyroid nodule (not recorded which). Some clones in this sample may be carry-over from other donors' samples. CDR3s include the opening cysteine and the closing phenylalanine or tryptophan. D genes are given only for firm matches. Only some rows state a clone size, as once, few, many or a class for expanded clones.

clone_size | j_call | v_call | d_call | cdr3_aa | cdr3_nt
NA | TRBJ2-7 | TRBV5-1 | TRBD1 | CASIGTGGGYEQYF | TGCGCCAGCATCGGGACAGGGGGAGGATATGAGCAGTACTTC
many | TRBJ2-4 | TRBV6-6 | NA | CASSYGTPLAKNIQYF | TGTGCCAGCAGTTACGGGACACCCCTAGCCAAAAACATTCAGTACTTC
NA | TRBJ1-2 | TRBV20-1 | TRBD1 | CSARAGQPHYGYTF | TGCAGTGCTAGGGCGGGACAGCCACACTATGGCTACACCTTC
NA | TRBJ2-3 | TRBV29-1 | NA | CSSAQLSGRDTQYF | TGCAGCTCCGCCCAACTTAGCGGACGAGATACGCAGTATTTT
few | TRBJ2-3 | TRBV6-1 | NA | CASSSGKSTDTQYF | TGTGCCAGCAGCTCCGGAAAGAGCACAGATACGCAGTATTTT
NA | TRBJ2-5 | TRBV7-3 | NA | CASSPGTLLRETQYF | TGTGCCAGCAGCCCAGGGACACTACTGAGGGAGACCCAGTACTTC
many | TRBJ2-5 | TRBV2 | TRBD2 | CASSPGLAAETQYF | TGTGCCAGCAGTCCTGGACTAGCGGCGGAGACCCAGTACTTC
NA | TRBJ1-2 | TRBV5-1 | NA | CASSGAGYGYTF | TGCGCCAGCAGCGGGGCAGGCTATGGCTACACCTTC
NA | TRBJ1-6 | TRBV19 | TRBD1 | CATRGQINSPLHF | TGTGCCACTAGGGGACAGATTAATTCACCCCTCCACTTT
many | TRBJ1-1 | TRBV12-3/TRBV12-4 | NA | CASRPGNTEAFF | TGTGCCAGCAGACCCGGTAACACTGAAGCTTTCTTT
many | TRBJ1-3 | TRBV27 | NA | CASGARGSGNTIYF | TGTGCCAGCGGTGCGAGGGGGAGTGGAAACACCATATATTTT
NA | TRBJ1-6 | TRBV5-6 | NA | CASSDRTAYNSPLHF | TGTGCCAGCAGCGATCGGACCGCCTATAATTCACCCCTCCACTTT
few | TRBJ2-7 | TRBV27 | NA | CASRLSSEMSGNEQYF | TGTGCCAGCCGACTTTCTAGCGAGATGTCTGGGAACGAGCAGTACTTC
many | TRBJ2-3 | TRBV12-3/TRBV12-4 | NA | CASSLGGAPGADTQYF | TGTGCCAGCAGTTTAGGGGGGGCCCCGGGGGCAGATACGCAGTATTTT
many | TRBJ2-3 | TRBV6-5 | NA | CASSYSSSTDTQYF | TGTGCCAGCAGTTACTCGAGTTCCACAGATACGCAGTATTTT
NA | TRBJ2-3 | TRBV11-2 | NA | CDSSLDRTDTQYF | TGTGACAGCAGCTTAGATAGGACAGATACGCAGTATTTT
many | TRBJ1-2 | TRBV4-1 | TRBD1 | CASSQDDRARNYGYTF | TGCGCCAGCAGCCAAGATGACAGGGCGCGGAACTATGGCTACACCTTC
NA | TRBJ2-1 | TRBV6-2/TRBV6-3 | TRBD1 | CASRGTGRHNEQFF | TGTGCCAGCAGAGGGACAGGGAGACACAATGAGCAGTTCTTC
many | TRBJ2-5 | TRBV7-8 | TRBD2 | CASSSTGGQETQYF | TGTGCCAGCAGCTCCACGGGGGGGCAAGAGACCCAGTACTTC
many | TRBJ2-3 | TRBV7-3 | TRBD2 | CASSLFSSGAF | TGTGCCAGCAGCTTATTCTCTAGCGGGGCCTTT
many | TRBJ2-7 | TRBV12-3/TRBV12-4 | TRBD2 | CASSTSGSSYEQYF | TGTGCCAGCAGCACTAGCGGAAGCTCCTACGAGCAGTACTTC
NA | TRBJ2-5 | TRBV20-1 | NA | CSAEGQHPETRYF | TGCAGTGCCGAGGGACAACACCCAGAGACACGGTACTTC
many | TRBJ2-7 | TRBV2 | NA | CASKGTYEQYF | TGTGCCTCCAAGGGGACCTACGAGCAGTACTTC
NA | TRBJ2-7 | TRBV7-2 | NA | CASSLGRIGYEQYF | TGTGCCAGCAGCTTAGGAAGGATCGGCTACGAGCAGTACTTC
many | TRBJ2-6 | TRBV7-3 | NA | CASSLNGGANVLTF | TGTGCCAGCAGCTTAAACGGTGGGGCCAACGTCCTGACTTTC
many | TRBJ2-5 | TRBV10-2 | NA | CASSGGHGRQETQYF | TGCGCCAGCAGTGGGGGACATGGGCGGCAAGAGACCCAGTACTTC
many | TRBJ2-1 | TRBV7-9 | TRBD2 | CASRAPAGVYNEQFF | TGTGCCAGCAGGGCCCCAGCGGGAGTCTACAATGAGCAGTTCTTC
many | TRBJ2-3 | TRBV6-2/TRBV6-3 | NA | CASSEGQASTDTQYF | TGTGCCAGCAGTGAAGGGCAGGCTAGCACAGATACGCAGTATTTT
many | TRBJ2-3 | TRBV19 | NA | CASSISGSDTQYF | TGTGCCAGTAGTATTTCCGGGTCAGATACGCAGTATTTT
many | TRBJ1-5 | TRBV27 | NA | CASSLADSSNQPQHF | TGTGCCAGCAGTTTAGCGGATTCTAGCAATCAGCCCCAGCATTTT
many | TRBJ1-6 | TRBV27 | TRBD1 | CASSLFTGGVSPLHF | TGTGCCAGCAGTTTATTCACAGGGGGCGTTTCACCCCTCCACTTT
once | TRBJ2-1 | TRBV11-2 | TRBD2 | CASSPGCGSWNEQFF | TGTGCCAGTAGCCCCGGGTGCGGGAGTTGGAATGAGCAGTTCTTC
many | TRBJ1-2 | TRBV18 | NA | CASSPPAGTGNYGYTF | TGTGCCAGCTCACCACCCGCAGGGACGGGAAACTATGGCTACACCTTC
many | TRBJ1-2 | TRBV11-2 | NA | CASSPNGVDDYGYTF | TGTGCCAGCAGCCCGAACGGGGTTGACGACTATGGCTACACCTTC
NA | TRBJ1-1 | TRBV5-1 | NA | CASSLVGTQNTEAFF | TGCGCCAGCAGCTTGGTGGGGACTCAGAACACTGAAGCTTTCTTT
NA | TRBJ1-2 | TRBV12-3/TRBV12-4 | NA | CASSLDRVDYYTF | TGTGCCAGCAGTTTAGACAGGGTGGATTACTACACCTTC
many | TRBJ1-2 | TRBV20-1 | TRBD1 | CSARDRTGSSYGYTF | TGCAGTGCTAGAGATAGGACAGGGTCGTCCTATGGCTACACCTTC
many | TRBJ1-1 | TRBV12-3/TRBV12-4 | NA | CASSLTLGQNTEAFF | TGTGCCAGCAGTTTAACCCTTGGACAGAACACTGAAGCTTTCTTT
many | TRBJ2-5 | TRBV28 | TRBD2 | CASSLGLAGVPETQYF | TGTGCCAGCAGTCTGGGACTAGCGGGAGTCCCGGAGACCCAGTACTTC
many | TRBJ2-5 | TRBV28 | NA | CASSLSGSEETQYF | TGTGCCAGCAGTTTATCAGGGAGTGAAGAGACCCAGTACTTC
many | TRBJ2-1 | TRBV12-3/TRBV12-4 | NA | CASSLGLSDENEQFF | TGTGCCAGCAGTTTAGGGTTAAGCGATGAAAATGAGCAGTTCTTC
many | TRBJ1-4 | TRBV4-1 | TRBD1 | CASSQDRDRYEKLFF | TGCGCCAGCAGCCAAGACCGGGACAGGTATGAAAAACTGTTTTTT
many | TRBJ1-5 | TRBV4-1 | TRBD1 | CASSQPRQGAVRPQHF | TGCGCCAGCAGCCAACCTAGACAGGGGGCGGTTCGGCCCCAGCATTTT
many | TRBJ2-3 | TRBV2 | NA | CASSELASHQDTQYF | TGTGCCAGCAGTGAGCTAGCTTCACATCAAGATACGCAGTATTTT
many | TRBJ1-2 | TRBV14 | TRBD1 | CASSQGRGGGYTF | TGTGCCAGCAGCCAAGGAAGAGGGGGCGGCTACACCTTC
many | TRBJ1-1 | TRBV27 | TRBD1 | CASSLPGGTEAFF | TGTGCCAGCAGTTTACCAGGGGGTACTGAAGCTTTCTTT
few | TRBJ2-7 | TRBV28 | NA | CASSLAETRSSYEQYF | TGTGCCAGCAGTTTAGCTGAGACGCGGAGCTCCTACGAGCAGTACTTC
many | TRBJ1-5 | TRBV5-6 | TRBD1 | CASSLKTGGFQPQHF | TGTGCCAGCAGCCTGAAGACAGGGGGCTTTCAGCCCCAGCATTTT
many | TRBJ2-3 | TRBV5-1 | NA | CASGRGQEVTDTQYF | TGCGCCAGTGGACGGGGGCAGGAGGTCACAGATACGCAGTATTTT
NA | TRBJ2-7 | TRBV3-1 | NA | CASIPDSRSYEQYF | TGTGCCAGCATTCCGGACAGTAGATCCTACGAGCAGTACTTC
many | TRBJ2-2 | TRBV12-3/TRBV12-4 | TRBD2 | CASAETTSGRNTGELFF | TGTGCCAGCGCCGAAACGACTAGCGGGAGAAACACCGGGGAGCTGTTTTTT